This T cell receptor beta chain was captured by sequencing in a study of shared clonotypes between healthy human individuals. Germline CDR1 MNHNS, CDR2 SASEGT. The CDR3 runs to 15 residues. V was shortened by 2 bases and J by 8 bases, with 15 bases between the two germline ends. TCRdb's copy holds only in-frame clones and misses some; the assay was immunoSEQ multiplex PCR. This table has about 2,500,000 clones, more than 80% appearing once. The V and J genes are TRBV6-1 and TRBJ1-4; D gene uncertain. This receptor was obtained from a man aged 18 to 29 in good health. Sequenced: naive CD4+ T cells sorted from blood. Indicated subset: CD45RA+ positively selected. CDR3 residues: CASSETSGYREKLFF. CDR3 coding DNA: TGTGCCAGCAGTGAAACCTCAGGTTATCGAGAAAAACTGTTTTTT.